This T cell receptor beta chain is drawn from a study of T cells in pancreatic ductal adenocarcinoma. Study-level findings and limits: Tumors hold more CD45RO+ effector T cells, which may bias toward lower diversity. Blood had more productive templates and roughly 8-fold more unique clonotypes than tumor. Blood clonality (around 0.066) did not differ significantly from tumor (about 0.11). The resected cohort was biased toward the minority with early-stage disease.

Surgery without prior neoadjuvant therapy was the treatment of the selected pancreatic ductal adenocarcinoma patients. With respect to this clone: Its specificity is unknown.

Germline lookup yields CDR1 MNHEY and CDR2 SVGAGI. There are 15 residues in the CDR3. V gave up 4 bases and J gave up 5 bases, with 18 bases separating them. Libraries were prepared by immunoSEQ multiplex PCR; TCRdb keeps only in-frame clonotypes and omits some of them. The repertoire holds roughly 100,000 clones, about 95% seen once, with less than 4% in the top ten. The J gene is TRBJ2-7, the V gene TRBV6-5; D is possibly TRBD2 (5 bases). The sequence came from a human donor with pancreatic ductal adenocarcinoma. The sequenced material came from PBMCs. The CDR3 region is CASSSIEAGSDEQYF. CDR3 nucleotide sequence: TGTGCCAGCAGTTCTATCGAGGCGGGCAGCGACGAGCAGTACTTC.